Given below is one T cell receptor (beta chain) in context. TCRdb keeps only in-frame clones here, not all; method: immunoSEQ multiplex PCR. The repertoire has about 54,000 clones, around 95% of them found once; the top ten carry around 2%. The data originate from a study of control samples from healthy donors and cancer patients. There are 12 residues in the CDR3. The germline V gene has CDR1 MNHEY and CDR2 SVGEGT. Trimming pared 6 bases from V and 6 bases from J, leaving 9 bases between. The material sequenced was blood. The origin of this receptor is a woman aged 30 to 39 in good health. The chain couples TRBV6-2 or TRBV6-3 to TRBJ1-5; maybe TRBD1 (5 bases). The CDR3 sequence is CASSQGTQPQHF. The CDR3 nucleotides are TGTGCCAGCAGCCAGGGTACTCAGCCCCAGCATTTT.